This TCR beta chain was obtained from a study of low-dose radiotherapy and immunotherapy resistance in tumors. This CDR3 region has 12 residues. Germline CDR1 is MDHEN and CDR2 is SYDVKM. The V end was cut by 4 bases, the J end by 8 bases, with 8 bases between. Regarding time point: before trial treatment. Donors received a regimen that comprised nivolumab, ipilimumab, aspirin, low-dose cyclophosphamide and low-dose radiotherapy. Enrollment required an advanced solid tumor negative for tumor-infiltrating lymphocytes. Both TCRalpha and TCRbeta chains were reverse transcribed with V-gene-specific primers. Both a constant-region primer and a V-primer adapter served to amplify TCRs across 15 to 25 PCR cycles. Amplification of the isolated mRNA used in vitro transcription. One entry per CDR3 protein results from TCRdb running MiXCR on the reads. The top ten hold 3.7% of the sample, which has 30,000 to 50,000 distinct CDR3 sequences, roughly 28% seen once.

This sequence originates from a male donor with gallbladder cancer. V is TRBV28 and J is TRBJ2-2; D unclear. Specimen: PBMCs, collected before treatment. The CDR3 nucleotides are TGTGCCAGCAGTTCGGTCAGTGGGGAGCTGTTTTTT. This translates into CASSSVSGELFF.